This T cell receptor (beta chain) stems from a study of T cells after somatic rescue of genetic block. Only one count was recorded for this clone. The germline V gene encodes CDR1 LGHNT and CDR2 FRNRAP. This CDR3 has 11 residues. V was pared by 5 bases and J by 5 bases, with 4 bases between. The method was immunoSEQ multiplex PCR; TCRdb's version includes in-frame clones alone and lacks a portion of them. The sample has more than 70,000 clones; about nine tenths are singletons. V usage is TRBV12-5 and J usage is TRBJ1-5; D is unclear. The sample was peripheral blood mononuclear cells (PBMCs). The clonotype originates from a woman aged 18-35 years. For the CDR3, the DNA is TGTGCTAGTGGTGCGTATCAGCCCCAGCATTTT. Translated, it gives CASGAYQPQHF.